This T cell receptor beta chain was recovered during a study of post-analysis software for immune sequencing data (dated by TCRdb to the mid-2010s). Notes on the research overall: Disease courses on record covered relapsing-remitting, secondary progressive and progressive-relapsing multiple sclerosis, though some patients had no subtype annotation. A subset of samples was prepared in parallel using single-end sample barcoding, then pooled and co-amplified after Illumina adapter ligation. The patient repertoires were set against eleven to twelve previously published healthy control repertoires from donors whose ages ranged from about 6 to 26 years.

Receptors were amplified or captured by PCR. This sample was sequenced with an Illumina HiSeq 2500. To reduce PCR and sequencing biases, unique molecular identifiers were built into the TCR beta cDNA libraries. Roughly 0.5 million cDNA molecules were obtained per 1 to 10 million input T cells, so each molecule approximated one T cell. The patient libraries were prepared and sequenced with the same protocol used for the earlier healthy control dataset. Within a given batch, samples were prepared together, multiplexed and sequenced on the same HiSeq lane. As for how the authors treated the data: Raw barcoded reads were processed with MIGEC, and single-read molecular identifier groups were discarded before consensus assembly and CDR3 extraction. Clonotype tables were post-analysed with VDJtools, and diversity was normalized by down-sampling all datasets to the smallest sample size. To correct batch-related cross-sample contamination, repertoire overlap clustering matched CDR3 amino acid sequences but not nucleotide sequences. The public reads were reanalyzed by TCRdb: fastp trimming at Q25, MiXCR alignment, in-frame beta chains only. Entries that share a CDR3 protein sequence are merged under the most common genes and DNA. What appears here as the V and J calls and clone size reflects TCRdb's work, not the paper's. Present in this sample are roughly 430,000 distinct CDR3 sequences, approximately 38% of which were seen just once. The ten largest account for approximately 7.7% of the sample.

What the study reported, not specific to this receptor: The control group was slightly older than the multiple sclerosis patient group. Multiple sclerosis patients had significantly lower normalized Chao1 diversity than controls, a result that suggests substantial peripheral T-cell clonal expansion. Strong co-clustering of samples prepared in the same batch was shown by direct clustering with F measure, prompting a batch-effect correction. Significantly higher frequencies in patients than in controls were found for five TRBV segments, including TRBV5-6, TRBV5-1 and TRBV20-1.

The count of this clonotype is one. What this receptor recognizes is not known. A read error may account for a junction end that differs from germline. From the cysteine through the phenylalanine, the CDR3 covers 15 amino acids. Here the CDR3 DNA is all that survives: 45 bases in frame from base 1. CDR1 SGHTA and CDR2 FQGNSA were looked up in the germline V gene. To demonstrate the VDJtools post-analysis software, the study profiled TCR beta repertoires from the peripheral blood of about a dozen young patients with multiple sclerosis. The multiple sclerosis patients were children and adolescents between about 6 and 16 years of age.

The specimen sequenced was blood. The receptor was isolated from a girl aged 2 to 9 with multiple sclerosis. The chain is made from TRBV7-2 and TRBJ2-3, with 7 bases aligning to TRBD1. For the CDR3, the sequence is CASGLGGRVTDTQYF. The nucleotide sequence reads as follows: TGTGCCAGCGGCTTAGGGGGCAGGGTGACAGATACGCAGTATTTT.